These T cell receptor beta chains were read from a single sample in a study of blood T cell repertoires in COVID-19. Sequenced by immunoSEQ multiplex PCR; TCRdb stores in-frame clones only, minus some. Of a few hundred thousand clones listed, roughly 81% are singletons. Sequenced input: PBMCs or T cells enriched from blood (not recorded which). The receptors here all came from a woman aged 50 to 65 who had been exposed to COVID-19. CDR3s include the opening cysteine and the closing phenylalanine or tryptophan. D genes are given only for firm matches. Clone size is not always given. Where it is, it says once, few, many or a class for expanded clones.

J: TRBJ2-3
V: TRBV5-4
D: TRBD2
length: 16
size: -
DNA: TGTGCCAGCAGCTTGGGCGGGGCGGGGGGCCAAGATACGCAGTATTTT
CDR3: CASSLGGAGGQDTQYF

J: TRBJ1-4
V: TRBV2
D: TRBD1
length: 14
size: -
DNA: TGTGCCAGCAGTTGGACAGGCCGGGGGGAAAAACTGTTTTTT
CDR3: CASSWTGRGEKLFF

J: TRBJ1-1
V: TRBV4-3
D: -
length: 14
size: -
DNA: TGCGCCAGCAGCCAAAACAACATGAACACTGAAGCTTTCTTT
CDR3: CASSQNNMNTEAFF

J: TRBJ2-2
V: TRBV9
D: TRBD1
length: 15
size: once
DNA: TGTGCCAGCAGCTCACAGGGGGGTAACACCGGGGAGCTGTTTTTT
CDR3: CASSSQGGNTGELFF

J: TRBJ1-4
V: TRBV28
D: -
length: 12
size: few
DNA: TGTGCCAGCACCACAGGGAATGAAAAACTGTTTTTT
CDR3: CASTTGNEKLFF

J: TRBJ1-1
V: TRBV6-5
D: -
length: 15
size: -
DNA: TGTGCCAGCAGTTACCCGGGAGGGACGAACACTGAAGCTTTCTTT
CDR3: CASSYPGGTNTEAFF

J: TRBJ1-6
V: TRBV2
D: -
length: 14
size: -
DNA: TGTGCCAGCAGTCTACAGCTCTATAATTCACCCCTCCACTTT
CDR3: CASSLQLYNSPLHF

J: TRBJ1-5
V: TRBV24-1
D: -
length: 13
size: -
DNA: TGTGCCACCAGTGGGGGGGTACTTCAGCCCCAGCATTTT
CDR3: CATSGGVLQPQHF

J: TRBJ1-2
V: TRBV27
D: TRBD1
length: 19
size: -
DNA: TGTGCCAGCAGTTCGATCCCCCCAGGTCGGGACAGGGTTCGGTATGGCTACACCTTC
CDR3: CASSSIPPGRDRVRYGYTF

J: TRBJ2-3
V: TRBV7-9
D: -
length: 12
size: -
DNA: TGTGCCAGCAGCCTAGGGCTAGATACGCAGTATTTT
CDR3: CASSLGLDTQYF

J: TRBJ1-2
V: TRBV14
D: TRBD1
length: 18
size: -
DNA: TGTGCCAGCAGCCTAATTAAGGAGACCCGGGACAGGGGCTATGGCTACACCTTC
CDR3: CASSLIKETRDRGYGYTF